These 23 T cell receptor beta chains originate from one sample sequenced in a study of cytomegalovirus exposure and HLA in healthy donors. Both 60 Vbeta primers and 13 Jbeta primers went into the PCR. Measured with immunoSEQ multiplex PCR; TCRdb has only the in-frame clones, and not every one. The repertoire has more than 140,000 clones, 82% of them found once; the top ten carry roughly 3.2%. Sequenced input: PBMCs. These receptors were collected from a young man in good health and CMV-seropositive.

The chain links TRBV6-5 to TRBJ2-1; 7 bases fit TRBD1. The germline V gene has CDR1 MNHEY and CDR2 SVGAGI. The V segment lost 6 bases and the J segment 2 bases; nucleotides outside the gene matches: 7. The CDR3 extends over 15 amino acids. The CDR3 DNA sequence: TGTGCCAGCAGCCCCCAGGGGGTTGCCTACAATGAGCAGTTCTTC. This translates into CASSPQGVAYNEQFF.

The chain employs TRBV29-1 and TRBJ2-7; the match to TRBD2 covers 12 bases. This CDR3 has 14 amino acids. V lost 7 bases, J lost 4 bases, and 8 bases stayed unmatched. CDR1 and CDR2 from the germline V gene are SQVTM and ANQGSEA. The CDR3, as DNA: TGCAGCGCCCATGGGACTAGCGGGTTGTACGAGCAGTACTTC. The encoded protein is CSAHGTSGLYEQYF.

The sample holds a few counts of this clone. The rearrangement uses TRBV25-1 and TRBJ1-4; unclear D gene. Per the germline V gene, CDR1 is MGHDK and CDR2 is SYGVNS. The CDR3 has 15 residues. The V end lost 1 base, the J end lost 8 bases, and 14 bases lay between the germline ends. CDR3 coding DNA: TGTGCCAGCAGTGAATCCGACACGACGGGAGAAAAACTGTTTTTT. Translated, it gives CASSESDTTGEKLFF.

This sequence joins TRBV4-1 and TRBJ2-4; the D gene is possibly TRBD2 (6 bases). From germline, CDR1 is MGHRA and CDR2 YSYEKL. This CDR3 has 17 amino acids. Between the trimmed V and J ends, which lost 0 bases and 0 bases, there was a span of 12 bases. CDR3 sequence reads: CASSQDSAGTAKNIQYF. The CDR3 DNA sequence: TGCGCCAGCAGCCAAGATTCAGCGGGTACAGCCAAAAACATTCAGTACTTC.

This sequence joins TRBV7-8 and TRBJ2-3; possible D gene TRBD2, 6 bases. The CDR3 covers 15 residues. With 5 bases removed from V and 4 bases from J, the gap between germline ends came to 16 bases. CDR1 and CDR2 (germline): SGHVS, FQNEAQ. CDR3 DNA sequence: TGTGCCAGCAGCCCAAAGCGGGTACGGGCAGATACGCAGTATTTT. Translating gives CASSPKRVRADTQYF.

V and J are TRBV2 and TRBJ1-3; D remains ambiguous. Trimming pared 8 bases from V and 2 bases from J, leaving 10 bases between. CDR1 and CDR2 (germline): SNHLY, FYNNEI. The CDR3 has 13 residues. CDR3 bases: TGTGCCAGCCGGGGAGAGGCTGGAAACACCATATATTTT. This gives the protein CASRGEAGNTIYF.

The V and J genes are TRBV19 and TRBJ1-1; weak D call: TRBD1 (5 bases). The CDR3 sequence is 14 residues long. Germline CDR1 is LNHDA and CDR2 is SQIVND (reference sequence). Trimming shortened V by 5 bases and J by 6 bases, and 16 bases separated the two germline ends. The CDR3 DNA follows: TGTGCCAGTAGTTGGGGCCCGGGGGGACCTGAAGCTTTCTTT. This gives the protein CASSWGPGGPEAFF. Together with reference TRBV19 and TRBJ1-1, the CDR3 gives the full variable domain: DGGITQSPKYLFRKEGQNVTLSCEQNLNHDAMYWYRQDPGQGLRLIYYSQIVNDFQKGDIAEGYSVSREKKESFPLTVTSAQKNPTAFYLCASSWGPGGPEAFFGQGTRLTVV.

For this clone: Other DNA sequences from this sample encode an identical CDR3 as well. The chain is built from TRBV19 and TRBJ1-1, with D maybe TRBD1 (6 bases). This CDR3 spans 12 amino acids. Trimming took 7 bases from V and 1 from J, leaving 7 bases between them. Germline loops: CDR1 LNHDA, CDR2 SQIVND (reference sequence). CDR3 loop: CASTQGNTEAFF. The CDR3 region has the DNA TGTGCCAGTACACAGGGGAACACTGAAGCTTTCTTT.

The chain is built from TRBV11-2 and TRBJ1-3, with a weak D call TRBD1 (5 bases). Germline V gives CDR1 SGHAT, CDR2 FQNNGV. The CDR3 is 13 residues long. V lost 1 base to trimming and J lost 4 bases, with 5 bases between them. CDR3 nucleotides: TGTGCCAGCAGCTTAGGGGGCGGAAACACCATATATTTT. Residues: CASSLGGGNTIYF.

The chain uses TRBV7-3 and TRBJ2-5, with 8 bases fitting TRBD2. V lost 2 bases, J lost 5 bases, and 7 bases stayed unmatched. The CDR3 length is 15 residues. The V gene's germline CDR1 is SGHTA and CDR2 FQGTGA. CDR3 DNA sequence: TGTGCCAGCAGCTTAGCGGGACTAGAGGGGGAGACCCAGTACTTC. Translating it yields CASSLAGLEGETQYF.

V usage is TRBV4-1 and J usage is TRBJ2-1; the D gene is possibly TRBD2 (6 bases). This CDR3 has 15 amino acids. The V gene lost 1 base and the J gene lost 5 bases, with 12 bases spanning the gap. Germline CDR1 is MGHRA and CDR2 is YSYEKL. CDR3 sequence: CASSQGNRGNNEQFF. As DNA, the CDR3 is TGCGCCAGCAGCCAAGGGAACCGGGGGAACAATGAGCAGTTCTTC.

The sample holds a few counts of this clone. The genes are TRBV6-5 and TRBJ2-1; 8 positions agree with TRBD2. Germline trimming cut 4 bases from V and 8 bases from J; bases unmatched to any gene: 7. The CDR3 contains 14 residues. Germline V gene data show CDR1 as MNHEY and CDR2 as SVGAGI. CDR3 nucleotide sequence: TGTGCCAGCAGTTCCCGGACTAGCACCGATGAGCAGTTCTTC. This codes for CASSSRTSTDEQFF.

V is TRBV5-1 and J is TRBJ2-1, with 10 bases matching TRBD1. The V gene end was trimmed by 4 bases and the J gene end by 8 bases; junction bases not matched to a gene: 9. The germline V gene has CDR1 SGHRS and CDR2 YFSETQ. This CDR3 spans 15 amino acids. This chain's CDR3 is CASSLPGTGVDEQFF. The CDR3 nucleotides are TGCGCCAGCAGCCTCCCCGGGACAGGGGTTGATGAGCAGTTCTTC.

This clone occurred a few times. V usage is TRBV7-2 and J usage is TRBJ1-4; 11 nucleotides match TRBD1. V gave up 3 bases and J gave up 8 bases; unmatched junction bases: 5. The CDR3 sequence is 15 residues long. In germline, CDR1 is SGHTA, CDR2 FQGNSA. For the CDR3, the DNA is TGTGCCAGCAGCTTCTCCGGGACAGGGGGAGAAAAACTGTTTTTT. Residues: CASSFSGTGGEKLFF.

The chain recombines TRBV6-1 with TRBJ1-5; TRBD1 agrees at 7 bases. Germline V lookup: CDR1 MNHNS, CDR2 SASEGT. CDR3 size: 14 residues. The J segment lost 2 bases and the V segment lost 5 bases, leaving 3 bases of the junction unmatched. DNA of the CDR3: TGTGCCAGCAGTTATGACAGGGGCAATCAGCCCCAGCATTTT. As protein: CASSYDRGNQPQHF.

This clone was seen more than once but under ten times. The CDR3 loop reads CASSHLTSLETQYF. CDR3 coding DNA: TGCGCCAGCAGCCATCTCACTAGCCTGGAGACCCAGTACTTC. The rearrangement links TRBV4-1 to TRBJ2-5, with D perhaps TRBD2 (6 bases). The CDR3 totals 14 residues. Trimming cost V 3 bases and J 5 bases, with 13 bases left between them. Germline CDR1 reads MGHRA; CDR2 reads YSYEKL.

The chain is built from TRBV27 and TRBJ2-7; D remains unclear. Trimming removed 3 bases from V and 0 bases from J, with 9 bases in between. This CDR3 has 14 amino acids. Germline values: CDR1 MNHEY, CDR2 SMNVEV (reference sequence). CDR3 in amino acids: CASSFSRFSYEQYF. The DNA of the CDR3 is TGTGCCAGCAGTTTTTCTAGATTCTCCTACGAGCAGTACTTC.

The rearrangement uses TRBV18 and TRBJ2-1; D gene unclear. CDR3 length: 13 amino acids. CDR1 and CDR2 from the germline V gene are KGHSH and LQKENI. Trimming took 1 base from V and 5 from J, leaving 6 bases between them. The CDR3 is CASSPLIDNEQFF. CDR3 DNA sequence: TGTGCCAGCTCACCACTCATAGACAATGAGCAGTTCTTC.

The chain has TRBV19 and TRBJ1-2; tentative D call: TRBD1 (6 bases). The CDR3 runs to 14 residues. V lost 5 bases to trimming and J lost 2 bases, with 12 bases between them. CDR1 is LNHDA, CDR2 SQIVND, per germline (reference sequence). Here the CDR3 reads CASSATGSNYGYTF. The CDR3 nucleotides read TGTGCCAGTAGTGCCACAGGGTCCAACTATGGCTACACCTTC. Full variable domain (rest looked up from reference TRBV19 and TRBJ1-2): DGGITQSPKYLFRKEGQNVTLSCEQNLNHDAMYWYRQDPGQGLRLIYYSQIVNDFQKGDIAEGYSVSREKKESFPLTVTSAQKNPTAFYLCASSATGSNYGYTFGSGTRLTVV.

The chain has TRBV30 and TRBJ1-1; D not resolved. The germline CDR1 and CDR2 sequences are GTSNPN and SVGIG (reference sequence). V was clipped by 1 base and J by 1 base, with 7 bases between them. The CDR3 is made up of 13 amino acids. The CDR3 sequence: CAWSEQRNTEAFF. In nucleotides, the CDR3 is TGTGCCTGGAGTGAACAGAGGAACACTGAAGCTTTCTTT. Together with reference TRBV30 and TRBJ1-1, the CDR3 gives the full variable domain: SQTIHQWPATLVQPVGSPLSLECTVEGTSNPNLYWYRQAAGRGLQLLFYSVGIGQISSEVPQNLSASRPQDRQFILSSKKLLLSDSGFYLCAWSEQRNTEAFFGQGTRLTVV.

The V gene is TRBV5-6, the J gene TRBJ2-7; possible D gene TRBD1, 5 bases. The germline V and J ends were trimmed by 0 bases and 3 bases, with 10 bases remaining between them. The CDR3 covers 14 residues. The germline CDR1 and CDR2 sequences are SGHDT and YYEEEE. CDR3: CASSLEAGLYEQYF. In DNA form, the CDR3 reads TGTGCCAGCAGCTTGGAGGCAGGGCTCTACGAGCAGTACTTC.

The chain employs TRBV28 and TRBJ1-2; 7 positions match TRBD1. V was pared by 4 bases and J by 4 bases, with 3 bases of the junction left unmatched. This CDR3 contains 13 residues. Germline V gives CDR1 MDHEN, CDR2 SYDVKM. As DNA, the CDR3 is TGTGCCAGCAGTTCGGGACAGCTCTATGGCTACACCTTC. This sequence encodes CASSSGQLYGYTF.

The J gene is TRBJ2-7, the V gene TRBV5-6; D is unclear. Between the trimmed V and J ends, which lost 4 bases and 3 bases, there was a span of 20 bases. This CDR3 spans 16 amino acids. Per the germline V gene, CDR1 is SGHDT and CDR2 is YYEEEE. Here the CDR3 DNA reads TGTGCCAGCAGCCCGAAAAGCCAGGTGCTTTTCTACGAGCAGTACTTC. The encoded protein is CASSPKSQVLFYEQYF. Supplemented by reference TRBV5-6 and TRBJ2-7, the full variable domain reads DAGVTQSPTHLIKTRGQQVTLRCSPKSGHDTVSWYQQALGQGPQFIFQYYEEEERQRGNFPDRFSGHQFPNYSSELNVNALLLGDSALYLCASSPKSQVLFYEQYFGPGTRLTVT.